These T cell receptor beta chains were read from a single sample in a study of molecular identifiers for immune sequencing clone quantification. MiXCR, run by TCRdb on the PCR reads, gives a single entry per CDR3 protein. This sample has approximately 90,000 distinct CDR3 sequences, with roughly a quarter found just once. Material: naive CD8+ T cells from blood, with Jurkat cell RNA spiked in. Source of these receptors: a human donor in good health. Some libraries in this study had Jurkat cell RNA spiked in. CDR3s include the opening cysteine and the closing phenylalanine or tryptophan. Each record gives: D gene, J gene, V gene, clone size, CDR3 DNA, CDR3 protein. D genes are given only for firm matches. A row's size may be missing; if present it is once, few, many or a size class.

D: TRBD1; J: TRBJ1-6; V: TRBV27; size: few; DNA: TGTGCCAGCAGTTTTTTGGGACAGGGAAATTCACCCCTCCACTTT; CDR3: CASSFLGQGNSPLHF
D: -; J: TRBJ1-4; V: TRBV7-9; size: many; DNA: TGTGCCAGCAGCCCGTCGGGATCAACTAATGAAAAACTGTTTTTT; CDR3: CASSPSGSTNEKLFF
D: -; J: TRBJ2-2; V: TRBV4-3; size: many; DNA: TGCGCCAGCAGCCGAAAAGGATCAGGCGATAACACCGGGGAGCTGTTTTTT; CDR3: CASSRKGSGDNTGELFF
D: -; J: TRBJ1-5; V: TRBV27; size: -; DNA: TGTGCCAGCAGCGAAGGCAACAATCAGCCCCAGCATTTT; CDR3: CASSEGNNQPQHF
D: -; J: TRBJ2-5; V: TRBV27; size: few; DNA: TGTGCCAGCAGTTTATGGAACGGGGCCGAAGAGGCCCAGTACTTC; CDR3: CASSLWNGAEEAQYF
D: TRBD2; J: TRBJ2-2; V: TRBV9; size: many; DNA: TGTGCCAGCAGCACACCTAGCGGACCCGCGAACACCGGGGAGCTGTTTTTT; CDR3: CASSTPSGPANTGELFF
D: TRBD1; J: TRBJ1-2; V: TRBV12-3/TRBV12-4; size: many; DNA: TGTGCCAGCAGGACAGCCGGGACAGGTGCCCATGGCTACACCTTC; CDR3: CASRTAGTGAHGYTF
D: -; J: TRBJ1-4; V: TRBV3-1; size: -; DNA: TGTACCAGCAGCCAGGATGAGACAGCTAATGAAAAACTATTTTTT; CDR3: CTSSQDETANEKLFF
D: -; J: TRBJ1-1; V: TRBV6-5; size: many; DNA: TGTGCCAGCAGTTACGACCCGATCGGCACTGAAGCTTTCTTT; CDR3: CASSYDPIGTEAFF
D: -; J: TRBJ2-7; V: TRBV20-1; size: -; DNA: TGCAGTGTCCTCACGTTTCCGGGTTCCTACGAGCAGTACTTC; CDR3: CSVLTFPGSYEQYF
D: TRBD2; J: TRBJ2-7; V: TRBV15; size: -; DNA: TGTGCCACCAGCGATGGACTAGCGGGATCCTACGAGCAGTACTTC; CDR3: CATSDGLAGSYEQYF
D: -; J: TRBJ2-7; V: TRBV21-1; size: -; DNA: TGTGCCAGCAGCAGAAGGACAGGGGTTATCCACGAGCAGTACTTC; CDR3: CASSRRTGVIHEQYF
D: -; J: TRBJ1-1; V: TRBV6-1; size: -; DNA: TGTGCCAGCAGTGAATCTGAATCCGGCGGGACTGAAGCTTTCTTT; CDR3: CASSESESGGTEAFF
D: TRBD1; J: TRBJ2-2; V: TRBV24-1; size: many; DNA: TGTGCCACCAGTGATTCCACCGGGACAGCTCCCCTTGGGGAGCTGTTTTTT; CDR3: CATSDSTGTAPLGELFF
D: -; J: TRBJ2-3; V: TRBV5-1; size: many; DNA: TGCGCCAGCAGCTGGCCCGAACAAGGACTCCAACAGGGAGATACGCAGTATTTT; CDR3: CASSWPEQGLQQGDTQYF
D: -; J: TRBJ2-3; V: TRBV29-1; size: many; DNA: TGCAGCGATCAAAACAGTGCATTGAGCACAGATACGCAGTATTTT; CDR3: CSDQNSALSTDTQYF
D: -; J: TRBJ2-6; V: TRBV29-1; size: many; DNA: TGCAGCGTTGAACTTCGGGCGATCTCTGGGGCCAACGTCCTGACTTTC; CDR3: CSVELRAISGANVLTF
D: -; J: TRBJ1-5; V: TRBV4-3; size: many; DNA: TGCGCCAGCAGCCAAGATGTTTTGGGGTATCAGCCCCAGCATTTT; CDR3: CASSQDVLGYQPQHF
D: -; J: TRBJ2-7; V: TRBV5-1; size: -; DNA: TGCGCCAGCAGCCTAGGGACAAACTACGAGCAGTACTTC; CDR3: CASSLGTNYEQYF
D: -; J: TRBJ1-1; V: TRBV19; size: -; DNA: TGTGCCAGTAGTATAGGGACACTGGGGATGAACACTGAAGCTTTCTTT; CDR3: CASSIGTLGMNTEAFF